The next 20 T cell receptor beta chains were all read from a single sample in a study of metastatic and nonmetastatic thyroid tumors. TCRdb used MiXCR to call clones anew from the PCR reads. The sample has around 14,000 clones, approximately 24% seen once; the top ten hold over 9.5%. No treatment had been given to any patient before thyroid surgery. The sequenced sample consisted of tumor tissue. These receptors were taken from a female donor with papillary thyroid cancer or a benign thyroid nodule (not recorded which). Some clones in this sample may be carry-over from other donors' samples.

This clone was seen repeatedly, ten times or more. The V and J genes are TRBV7-3 and TRBJ2-3; TRBD2 is a possible D gene (6 bases). CDR3 length: 16 residues. The ends were cut back, 5 bases at V and 5 bases at J, with 20 bases in the middle. Germline CDR1 and CDR2: SGHTA and FQGTGA. As DNA, the CDR3 is TGTGCCAGCAGCACGGGGACTGCCGAAAGTGGAGATACGCAGTATTTT. Protein product: CASSTGTAESGDTQYF.

The chain combines TRBV30 with TRBJ1-6; tentatively, D is TRBD1 (5 bases). The CDR3 is 12 amino acids. Germline lookup yields CDR1 GTSNPN and CDR2 SVGIG (reference sequence). Between the trimmed V and J ends, which lost 4 bases and 8 bases, there was a span of 9 bases. The CDR3 reads CAWTGGDSPLHF. CDR3 sequence (DNA): TGTGCCTGGACGGGGGGAGATTCACCCCTCCACTTT.

The chain employs TRBV6-1 and TRBJ2-5, with TRBD2 matching 7 bases. In germline, CDR1 is MNHNS, CDR2 SASEGT. The V and J ends lost 7 bases and 2 bases, in that order; junction bases with no gene match: 13. The CDR3 totals 16 residues. DNA for the CDR3: TGTGCCAGCATGTCCGGATCTGCGGGAGCACAAGAGACCCAGTACTTC. Protein: CASMSGSAGAQETQYF.

This clone was observed a single time. The chain combines TRBV19 with TRBJ2-1; 9 nucleotides line up with TRBD1. J was trimmed by 2 bases and V by 7 bases; bases with no gene match: 9. The CDR3 consists of 16 residues. Germline loops: CDR1 LNHDA, CDR2 SQIVND (reference sequence). The CDR3 DNA follows: TGTGCCAGTATTTTAGGACGGACAGGGGCCTACAATGAGCAGTTCTTC. This gives the protein CASILGRTGAYNEQFF.

This clone is labeled medium-sized (0.01 to 0.1%). This sample includes further DNA sequences coding for the same CDR3. CDR3 loop: CASSYSIRELTDTQYF. In nucleotides, the CDR3 is TGTGCCAGCAGTTACTCGATTCGGGAGCTCACAGATACGCAGTATTTT. J is TRBJ2-3 and V is TRBV6-5, with a weak D call TRBD2 (6 bases). The V and J ends lost 0 bases and 2 bases respectively, with 12 bases between them. There are 16 residues in the CDR3. CDR1 is MNHEY, CDR2 SVGAGI, per germline.

The chain uses TRBV6-2 or TRBV6-3 and TRBJ2-3, with a tentative D call TRBD2 (6 bases). Germline CDR1 reads MNHEY; CDR2 reads SVGEGT. The CDR3 contains 16 residues. V was shortened by 0 bases and J by 7 bases, with 17 bases between the two germline ends. The CDR3 coding sequence is TGTGCCAGCAGTTACTCGATTCGGGAGCTCAGAAATACGCAGTATTTT. It specifies CASSYSIRELRNTQYF.

By sample share, this clone is medium-sized. This sequence joins TRBV20-1 and TRBJ2-1, with unresolved D. The CDR3 is 12 amino acids. Trimming stripped 0 bases from V and 10 bases from J, with 10 bases between. Germline CDR1 DFQATT, CDR2 SNEGSKA (reference sequence). Here the CDR3 reads CSARDGPSEQFF. In DNA, the CDR3 is TGCAGTGCTAGAGATGGTCCCAGCGAGCAGTTCTTC.

The chain couples TRBV5-1 to TRBJ2-2; either TRBD1 or TRBD2 may fit D (6 bases each). The CDR3 is 16 residues long. Germline CDR1 and CDR2: SGHRS and YFSETQ. Deletions cut 2 bases from V and 6 bases from J, with 17 bases between. CDR3 sequence reads: CASSFDPGAGAGELFF. The CDR3 coding sequence is TGCGCCAGCAGCTTTGATCCGGGGGCCGGGGCCGGGGAGCTGTTTTTT.

This clone was picked up many times. A much larger clone lies one base from this, so it may be a read error. This is likely a read error, given that the CDR3 carries no conserved phenylalanine or tryptophan at its end. V is TRBV19 and J is TRBJ2-2; D is undetermined. V was shortened by 0 bases and J by 2 bases, with 4 bases between the two germline ends. The V gene's germline CDR1 is LNHDA and CDR2 SQIVND (reference sequence). The CDR3 covers 14 residues. CDR3 region: CASSIDTNTGELFL. In DNA form, the CDR3 reads TGTGCCAGTAGTATAGATACAAACACCGGGGAGCTGTTTCTT.

Sample share makes this clone medium-sized. The chain uses TRBV12-3 or TRBV12-4 and TRBJ2-1; 9 nucleotides align to TRBD2. CDR3 length equals 15 residues. V was clipped by 3 bases and J by 10 bases; unmatched bases: 10. CDR3 amino acids: CASSFGGRAGGEQFF. For the CDR3, the DNA is TGTGCCAGCAGTTTCGGGGGGAGGGCGGGGGGGGAGCAGTTCTTC.

The chain has TRBV11-2 and TRBJ2-7; 13 nucleotides align to TRBD2. The germline gives CDR1 SGHAT, CDR2 FQNNGV. CDR3 size: 16 residues. V was pared by 3 bases and J by 0 bases, with 2 bases of the junction left unmatched. Here the CDR3 DNA reads TGTGCCAGCAGCTTGGGACTAGCGGGATTCTCCTACGAGCAGTACTTC. Translated: CASSLGLAGFSYEQYF.

By share, this clone ranks as medium-sized. The chain links TRBV6-1 to TRBJ2-2; TRBD2 matches 7 bases. Unmatched junction bases numbered 5, after V lost 7 bases and J lost 3 bases. From germline, CDR1 is MNHNS and CDR2 SASEGT. This CDR3 has 14 residues. CDR3 residues: CASKREKDTGELFF. The CDR3 DNA reads TGTGCCAGCAAGCGGGAAAAGGACACCGGGGAGCTGTTTTTT.

V is TRBV28 and J is TRBJ2-6; TRBD1 matches 7 bases. The V segment lost 6 bases and the J segment 0 bases; nucleotides outside the gene matches: 8. There are 17 residues in the CDR3. Looked up from germline, CDR1 is MDHEN and CDR2 is SYDVKM. The DNA of the CDR3 is TGTGCCAGCAGACCGTACCGGGACAGCTCTGGGGCCAACGTCCTGACTTTC. Translating gives CASRPYRDSSGANVLTF.

This clone was seen a handful of times. A single base separates this from a much larger clone, so it may be a read error. This chain joins TRBV10-3 and TRBJ1-1; 8 positions agree with TRBD1. V shed 7 bases and J 10 bases; nucleotides not matched to a gene: 8. The CDR3 has 12 amino acids. CDR1 ENHRY and CDR2 SYGVKD come from the germline V gene. The CDR3 DNA reads TGTGCCATCACGACAGGGGAAATTCCAGCTTTCTTT. The encoded protein is CAITTGEIPAFF.

The rearrangement uses TRBV30 and TRBJ1-5, with no clear D. This CDR3 is 12 amino acids long. From germline, CDR1 is GTSNPN and CDR2 SVGIG (reference sequence). Deletions cut 1 base from V and 13 bases from J, with 14 bases between. This chain's CDR3 is CAWSAERTIQHF. The CDR3 nucleotides read TGTGCCTGGAGTGCGGAGAGGACCATTCAGCATTTT.

This clone has a handful of counts. One junction end disagrees with the germline gene, perhaps due to a read error. V is TRBV20-1 and J is TRBJ1-4; D remains unclear. The length of the CDR3 is 12 residues. CDR1 is DFQATT and CDR2 is SNEGSKA in the germline V gene (reference sequence). This chain's CDR3 is CSAEDNNKKLFF. CDR3 DNA sequence: TGCAGTGCCGAAGACAATAATAAAAAACTGTTTTTT.

This clone was found once. The genes are TRBV30 and TRBJ1-2; no definite D call. This CDR3 comprises 14 residues. The germline V gene encodes CDR1 GTSNPN and CDR2 SVGIG (reference sequence). V dropped 3 bases and J dropped 2 bases, with 13 bases sitting between them. The CDR3 DNA reads as TGTGCCTGGAGCCTACTTTTGGGGAACTATGGCTACACCTTC. As protein: CAWSLLLGNYGYTF.

The J gene is TRBJ2-7, the V gene TRBV4-2; 9 bases line up with TRBD2. CDR3 length: 16 residues. V gave up 0 bases and J gave up 4 bases; unmatched junction bases: 7. The V gene's germline CDR1 is LGHNA and CDR2 YNFKEQ. CDR3 sequence reads: CASSQDLGSGSYEQYF. CDR3 in DNA: TGTGCCAGCAGCCAAGATCTGGGTAGCGGGAGTTACGAGCAGTACTTC.

The J gene is TRBJ2-3, the V gene TRBV20-1; D is unclear. This CDR3 spans 13 amino acids. CDR1 DFQATT and CDR2 SNEGSKA come from the germline V gene (reference sequence). The V gene lost 1 base and the J gene lost 7 bases, with 12 bases spanning the gap. CDR3 DNA: TGCAGTGCTAGAGTCGGGTTCGTGTATACGCAGTATTTT. Amino acid sequence: CSARVGFVYTQYF.

The chain recombines TRBV7-9 with TRBJ2-7; 10 bases are shared with TRBD2. V shed 4 bases, J shed 3 bases, and the junction held 3 bases outside the gene matches. The germline CDR1 and CDR2 sequences are SEHNR and FQNEAQ (reference sequence). The CDR3 totals 14 residues. CDR3 in DNA: TGTGCCAGCAGCTCAGGGACTAGCGACTACGAGCAGTACTTC. Translated: CASSSGTSDYEQYF.